The sequence of this T cell receptor (beta chain) was determined in a study of blood T cell repertoires in COVID-19. This clone showed up just a few times. Other DNA sequences of this sample code for an identical CDR3. This CDR3 contains 14 residues. The V and J ends lost 4 bases and 8 bases, in that order; junction bases with no gene match: 7. Germline CDR1 MNHEY, CDR2 SVGEGT. Assay: immunoSEQ multiplex PCR; the TCRdb copy retains only in-frame clones and omits some. The sample yields 90,000 to 140,000 clones, roughly 80% seen once. The receptor's source is a woman at least 80 years old with acute or convalescent COVID-19. The sample taken for sequencing was peripheral blood. The genes are TRBV6-2 or TRBV6-3 and TRBJ2-1; TRBD2 agrees at 8 bases. CDR3 amino acids: CASSSAGGRDEQFF. The CDR3 region has the DNA TGTGCCAGCAGTTCTGCGGGAGGTAGGGATGAGCAGTTCTTC.